Shown below are 30 T cell receptor beta chains from a single sample sequenced in a study of shared clonotypes between healthy human individuals. Here immunoSEQ multiplex PCR was the method, and the copy in TCRdb shows in-frame clones only, minus some. The data show around 2,000,000 clones, with approximately 94% seen just once and about 1.1% held by the top ten. Naive CD8 cells comprised CD45RO-negative, CCR7-positively selected cells, excluding terminally differentiated effector memory CD45RA+ cells. The sequencing input was naive CD8+ T cells sorted from blood. These receptors came from a man between 18 and 35 years old in good health.

The chain employs TRBV5-6 and TRBJ2-7; D not certain. V gave up 4 bases and J gave up 5 bases, with 19 bases separating them. Germline CDR1 SGHDT, CDR2 YYEEEE. The CDR3 sequence is 15 residues long. In DNA form, the CDR3 reads TGTGCCAGCAGCCCGCTCCACGAATTACAACACGAGCAGTACTTC. Encoded protein: CASSPLHELQHEQYF.

This chain connects TRBV4-3 to TRBJ1-6, with D uncertain. Deletions cut 3 bases from V and 0 bases from J, with 6 bases between. The CDR3 runs 15 residues. Germline CDR1 LGHNA, CDR2 YSLEER. DNA of the CDR3: TGCGCCAGCAGCCACGAAAGCTCCTATAATTCACCCCTCCACTTT. Its translation is CASSHESSYNSPLHF.

This chain connects TRBV6-6 to TRBJ2-2, with 9 positions matching TRBD1. With 3 bases clipped from V and 8 bases from J, the junction kept 7 bases outside the gene matches. The CDR3 is 15 amino acids. Germline V gene sequence: CDR1 MNHNY, CDR2 SVGAGI (reference sequence). The CDR3 DNA follows: TGTGCCAGCAGTTATTCCACAGGGGGCGCGGGGGAGCTGTTTTTT. Translation: CASSYSTGGAGELFF.

The chain is built from TRBV6-5 and TRBJ2-1; TRBD2 matches at 11 bases. The CDR3 sequence is 15 residues long. Trimming at V came to 5 bases and at J to 7 bases, leaving 7 bases not matched to a gene. CDR1 is MNHEY and CDR2 is SVGAGI in the germline V gene. For the CDR3, the DNA is TGTGCCAGCAGTCTAGCGGGAGGAATTAGAAATGAGCAGTTCTTC. It yields the protein CASSLAGGIRNEQFF.

The gene calls are TRBV7-6 and TRBJ2-3; TRBD1 might be the D (6 bases). The germline gives CDR1 SGHVS, CDR2 FNYEAQ. Trimming left V 4 bases short and J 1 base short, with 12 bases between. The CDR3 spans 15 residues. CDR3 nucleotide sequence: TGTGCCAGCAGCTCCGGAGACAGGCGCACAGATACGCAGTATTTT. Encoded protein: CASSSGDRRTDTQYF.

The chain employs TRBV7-9 and TRBJ2-2; D uncertain. Per the germline V gene, CDR1 is SEHNR and CDR2 is FQNEAQ (reference sequence). Trimming removed 3 bases from V and 1 base from J, with 12 bases in between. This CDR3 region has 16 residues. CDR3 coding DNA: TGTGCCAGCAGCTTGTTACAGACGGTGAACACCGGGGAGCTGTTTTTT. Protein product: CASSLLQTVNTGELFF.

For this clone: Other DNA sequences of this sample code for an identical CDR3. The rearrangement links TRBV30 to TRBJ2-7, with D possibly matching TRBD1 (6 bases). This CDR3 spans 13 amino acids. Between the trimmed V and J ends, which lost 1 base and 1 base, there was a span of 8 bases. Germline assignment: CDR1 GTSNPN and CDR2 SVGIG (reference sequence). The CDR3 is CAWSGQGSYEQYF. The CDR3 DNA reads as TGTGCCTGGAGTGGGCAGGGGTCCTACGAGCAGTACTTC.

Concerning this clone: At the DNA level, this CDR3 is encoded by other sequences in the same sample as well. The V call is TRBV13, the J call TRBJ2-7, with D possibly called TRBD1 or TRBD2 (5 bases each). The CDR3 runs to 12 residues. The V gene's germline CDR1 is PRHDT and CDR2 FYEKMQ (reference sequence). Trimming shortened V by 3 bases and J by 5 bases, and 8 bases separated the two germline ends. The CDR3, as DNA: TGTGCCAGCAGCTTGGGACGGAACGAGCAGTACTTC. Encoded protein: CASSLGRNEQYF.

Note on this clone: This CDR3 is also generated by other DNA sequences in the sample. V and J are TRBV5-6 and TRBJ2-5; either TRBD1 or TRBD2 may supply D (6 bases each). V shed 0 bases and J shed 5 bases, with 8 bases lying between them. The V gene's germline CDR1 is SGHDT and CDR2 YYEEEE. The CDR3 contains 13 residues. This CDR3 reads CASSLGGAETQYF. In DNA, the CDR3 is TGTGCCAGCAGCTTGGGGGGGGCCGAGACCCAGTACTTC.

Regarding this clone: Other DNA sequences from this sample encode an identical CDR3 as well. The CDR3 reads CASSLLAGVVNEQFF. The DNA of the CDR3 is TGTGCCAGCAGTTTACTAGCGGGAGTGGTTAATGAGCAGTTCTTC. The chain recombines TRBV27 with TRBJ2-1; TRBD2 agrees at 10 bases. The CDR3 is 15 amino acids. Germline V CDR1 and CDR2: MNHEY, SMNVEV (reference sequence). Trimming cost V 2 bases and J 7 bases; bases outside gene matches: 5.

This chain links TRBV7-8 with TRBJ2-3, with TRBD2 identical over 9 bases. V was clipped by 4 bases and J by 2 bases; unmatched bases: 16. There are 19 residues in the CDR3. Germline CDR1 and CDR2: SGHVS and FQNEAQ. The CDR3 coding sequence is TGTGCCAGCAGCTCCCCTCAGCTAGCGGGATATATTTTCACAGATACGCAGTATTTT. Residues: CASSSPQLAGYIFTDTQYF. The full variable domain, rest sourced from reference TRBV7-8 and TRBJ2-3, is GAGVSQSPRYKVAKRGQDVALRCDPISGHVSLFWYQQALGQGPEFLTYFQNEAQLDKSGLPSDRFFAERPEGSVSTLKIQRTQQEDSAVYLCASSSPQLAGYIFTDTQYFGPGTRLTVL.

The chain links TRBV27 to TRBJ2-1; D perhaps matches TRBD2 (7 bases). Trimming shortened V by 8 bases and J by 3 bases, and 14 bases separated the two germline ends. CDR1 and CDR2 from the germline V gene are MNHEY and SMNVEV (reference sequence). The CDR3 totals 14 residues. CDR3 sequence reads: CASQGGAHYNEQFF. CDR3 DNA sequence: TGTGCCAGCCAAGGGGGGGCCCACTACAATGAGCAGTTCTTC.

This clone was observed a single time. The chain is built from TRBV10-3 and TRBJ2-7; D gene unclear. V lost 6 bases, J lost 2 bases, and 14 bases lay in between. From germline, CDR1 is ENHRY and CDR2 SYGVKD. This CDR3 is built from 14 residues. For the CDR3, the DNA is TGTGCCATCAGGGACGCGGAGATCGCCTACGAGCAGTACTTC. Translated, it gives CAIRDAEIAYEQYF.

Turning to this clone: Within the sample, other DNA sequences also encode this same CDR3. The chain uses TRBV9 and TRBJ2-7; weak D call: TRBD2 (5 bases). This CDR3 contains 14 residues. Trimming shortened V by 0 bases and J by 1 base, and 8 bases separated the two germline ends. Germline CDR1 is SGDLS and CDR2 is YYNGEE. This CDR3 is CASSVGTLSYEQYF. In nucleotides, the CDR3 is TGTGCCAGCAGCGTAGGGACTCTTTCCTACGAGCAGTACTTC.

This clone came up once. The rearrangement joins TRBV2 to TRBJ1-2; a possible D gene is TRBD1 (5 bases). This CDR3 comprises 13 residues. Germline loops: CDR1 SNHLY, CDR2 FYNNEI. V dropped 6 bases and J dropped 4 bases, with 12 bases sitting between them. The CDR3 nucleotides read TGTGCCAGCAGAGGACATTTTGTCTATGGCTACACCTTC. Translation gives CASRGHFVYGYTF. The full variable domain, in which reference TRBV2 and TRBJ1-2 provide the parts outside the CDR3, is EPEVTQTPSHQVTQMGQEVILRCVPISNHLYFYWYRQILGQKVEFLVSFYNNEISEKSEIFDDQFSVERPDGSNFTLKIRSTKLEDSAMYFCASRGHFVYGYTFGSGTRLTVV.

This chain uses TRBV5-6 with TRBJ2-5; the D is unclear. Trimming left V 3 bases short and J 5 bases short, with 8 bases between. Germline assignment: CDR1 SGHDT and CDR2 YYEEEE. The CDR3 runs 12 residues. The CDR3 bases are TGTGCCAGCAGCTCTTATTCGGAGACCCAGTACTTC. Protein product: CASSSYSETQYF.

The chain has TRBV28 and TRBJ1-1; 10 positions agree with TRBD1. CDR1 is MDHEN, CDR2 SYDVKM, per germline. The trim removed 4 bases at V and 1 base at J, leaving 6 bases unmatched. This CDR3 is built from 16 residues. CDR3 coding DNA: TGTGCCAGCAGTTCCAGTCGGGACAGGGGGAACACTGAAGCTTTCTTT. Translating it yields CASSSSRDRGNTEAFF.

The chain uses TRBV13 and TRBJ2-7; 9 bases are shared with TRBD1. The CDR3 loop spans 14 amino acids. After removal of 5 bases from V and 1 base from J, the junction contained 3 bases not matched to a gene. CDR1 is PRHDT, CDR2 FYEKMQ, per germline (reference sequence). The CDR3 loop is CASSGQGISYEQYF. CDR3 nucleotides: TGTGCCAGCAGCGGACAGGGGATTTCCTACGAGCAGTACTTC.

CDR3 nucleotide sequence: TGTGCCAGCAGTACAATAACTGGGGATGAGCAGTTCTTC. Amino acids: CASSTITGDEQFF. This chain uses TRBV6-4 with TRBJ2-1; D unclear. Germline V gives CDR1 MRHNA, CDR2 SNTAGT. This CDR3 comprises 13 residues. The V and J ends lost 5 bases and 8 bases respectively, with 13 bases between them.

This chain connects TRBV25-1 to TRBJ2-1, with TRBD2 matching 9 bases. The CDR3 sequence is 18 residues long. V trimming: 4 bases; J trimming: 6 bases; junction bases outside the gene matches: 16. Germline lookup yields CDR1 MGHDK and CDR2 SYGVNS. CDR3 bases: TGTGCCAGCAGTGCCGGCTTGACTAGCGGAGGGCCGACCAATGAGCAGTTCTTC. Its protein product is CASSAGLTSGGPTNEQFF.

The chain carries TRBV19 and TRBJ2-7; D tentatively fits TRBD1 or TRBD2 (5 bases each). The CDR3 has 13 residues. CDR1 is LNHDA, CDR2 SQIVND, per germline (reference sequence). V was cut by 5 bases and J by 3 bases, with 11 bases left in between. The CDR3 is CASSEGRDYEQYF. CDR3 DNA sequence: TGTGCCAGTAGTGAGGGCAGGGACTACGAGCAGTACTTC.

The chain couples TRBV7-9 to TRBJ2-3, with D perhaps matching TRBD2 (6 bases). The V gene lost 3 bases and the J gene lost 6 bases, with 22 bases spanning the gap. Per the germline V gene, CDR1 is SEHNR and CDR2 is FQNEAQ (reference sequence). The CDR3 length is 17 residues. CDR3 DNA: TGTGCCAGCAGCTTTATGGATCTTAGCGGCTTTAGGGATACGCAGTATTTT. It translates to CASSFMDLSGFRDTQYF.

The chain employs TRBV25-1 and TRBJ1-4; D gene ambiguous. V was cut by 8 bases and J by 5 bases, with 9 bases left in between. The CDR3 length is 12 residues. Germline loops: CDR1 MGHDK, CDR2 SYGVNS. CDR3 nucleotides: TGTGCCAGCTCTAGCCAGAATGAAAAACTGTTTTTT. Its protein product is CASSSQNEKLFF. Full variable domain (remainder filled in from reference TRBV25-1 and TRBJ1-4): EADIYQTPRYLVIGTGKKITLECSQTMGHDKMYWYQQDPGMELHLIHYSYGVNSTEKGDLSSESTVSRIRTEHFPLTLESARPSHTSQYLCASSSQNEKLFFGSGTQLSVL.

The V and J genes are TRBV5-6 and TRBJ1-1, with D perhaps TRBD1 (6 bases). The CDR3 sequence is 14 residues long. The germline CDR1 and CDR2 sequences are SGHDT and YYEEEE. V lost 4 bases to trimming and J lost 4 bases, with 14 bases between them. The CDR3 loop reads CASSPQGQGTEAFF. The CDR3 nucleotides read TGTGCCAGCAGCCCACAGGGTCAGGGCACTGAAGCTTTCTTT.

The V call is TRBV19, the J call TRBJ1-1; a possible D gene is TRBD1 (5 bases). The CDR3 totals 17 residues. V was shortened by 0 bases and J by 0 bases, with 14 bases between the two germline ends. From germline, CDR1 is LNHDA and CDR2 SQIVND (reference sequence). The CDR3, as DNA: TGTGCCAGTAGTATAGATCCCCCAGGGAGGTTGAACACTGAAGCTTTCTTT. Its protein is CASSIDPPGRLNTEAFF.

V is TRBV6-1 and J is TRBJ1-2, with D possibly being TRBD1 (6 bases). This CDR3 has 15 amino acids. Germline assignment: CDR1 MNHNS and CDR2 SASEGT. V lost 3 bases and J lost 3, with 14 bases in between. In nucleotides, the CDR3 is TGTGCCAGCAGTGAGCTCCCGGGACATCACTATGGCTACACCTTC. Protein product: CASSELPGHHYGYTF.

The rearrangement uses TRBV2 and TRBJ2-5; tentative D call: TRBD2 (6 bases). V lost 2 bases and J lost 5, with 15 bases in between. Germline V CDR1 and CDR2: SNHLY, FYNNEI. CDR3 length: 15 residues. Here the CDR3 reads CASSEWVQRAETQYF. CDR3 DNA sequence: TGTGCCAGCAGTGAATGGGTCCAGCGGGCCGAGACCCAGTACTTC.

Only one count was recorded for this clone. V is TRBV4-1 and J is TRBJ2-7; TRBD1 aligns across 8 bases. V shed 5 bases and J 0 bases; nucleotides not matched to a gene: 9. The CDR3 spans 16 residues. Germline assignment: CDR1 MGHRA and CDR2 YSYEKL. CDR3 in amino acids: CASSITGTGVSYEQYF. Here the CDR3 DNA reads TGCGCCAGCAGCATAACCGGGACAGGTGTCTCCTACGAGCAGTACTTC.

V usage is TRBV4-1 and J usage is TRBJ2-2, with D maybe TRBD2 (6 bases). V was trimmed by 2 bases and J by 2 bases, leaving 18 bases between them. The CDR3 has 18 amino acids. CDR1 and CDR2 (germline): MGHRA, YSYEKL. The CDR3 reads CASSQPRSSGPNTGELFF. The CDR3, as DNA: TGCGCCAGCAGCCAACCCAGGAGTAGCGGACCTAACACCGGGGAGCTGTTTTTT.

This clone has a single count. The V and J genes are TRBV30 and TRBJ2-7; D may be TRBD1 (6 bases). Germline loops: CDR1 GTSNPN, CDR2 SVGIG (reference sequence). CDR3 length: 15 amino acids. V lost 0 bases and J lost 4, with 16 bases in between. DNA for the CDR3: TGTGCCTGGAGTGTACCGAGGGACACGGGATACGAGCAGTACTTC. Translating it yields CAWSVPRDTGYEQYF.